This T cell receptor beta chain came from a study of cytomegalovirus exposure and HLA in healthy donors. Primers included in the PCR were 60 Vbeta and 13 Jbeta primers. The method was immunoSEQ multiplex PCR; TCRdb's version includes in-frame clones alone and lacks a portion of them. Found here are under 55,000 clones, 65% to 85% of them singletons; the top ten hold nearly 3%. The germline gives CDR1 MNHEY, CDR2 SVGAGI. With 0 bases removed from V and 2 bases from J, the gap between germline ends came to 5 bases. This CDR3 is built from 13 residues. Source material: PBMCs. The gene calls are TRBV6-5 and TRBJ2-7; D unresolved. The sequence was collected from a man younger than 35 in good health and CMV-seronegative. The CDR3 DNA sequence: TGTGCCAGCAGTTACTCTATTACCTACGAGCAGTACTTC. Amino acids: CASSYSITYEQYF.